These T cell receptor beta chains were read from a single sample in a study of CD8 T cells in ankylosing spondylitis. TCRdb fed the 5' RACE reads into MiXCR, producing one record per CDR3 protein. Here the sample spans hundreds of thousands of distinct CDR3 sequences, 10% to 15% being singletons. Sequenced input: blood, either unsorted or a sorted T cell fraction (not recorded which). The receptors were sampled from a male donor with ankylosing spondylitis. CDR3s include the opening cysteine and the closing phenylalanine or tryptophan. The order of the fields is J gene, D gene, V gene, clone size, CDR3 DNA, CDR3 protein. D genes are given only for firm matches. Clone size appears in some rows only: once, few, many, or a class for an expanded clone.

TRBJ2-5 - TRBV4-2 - TGTGCCAGCAGCCAAGATTTGGTTGGGGAGACCCAGTACTTC CASSQDLVGETQYF
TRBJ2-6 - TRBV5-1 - TGCGCCAGCAGGACCTCACCCGGGGCCAACGTCCTGACTTTC CASRTSPGANVLTF
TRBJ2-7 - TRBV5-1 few TGCGCCAGCAGCCGCGACAGACAGAGCTCCTACGAGCAGTACTTC CASSRDRQSSYEQYF
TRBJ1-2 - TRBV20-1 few TGCAGTGCTAACGAGTTTCGTATTGGCTACACCTTC CSANEFRIGYTF
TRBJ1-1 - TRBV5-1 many TGCGCCAGCGCTGGGGGGTCGGTGAACACTGAAGCTTTCTTT CASAGGSVNTEAFF
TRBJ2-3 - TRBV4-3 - TGCGCCAGCAGCCCCACGTGGCTAACAGATACGCAGTATTTT CASSPTWLTDTQYF
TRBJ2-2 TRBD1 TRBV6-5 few TGTGCCAGCAGTTACTCCAGGGACAGGGGAACCGGGGAGCTGTTTTTT CASSYSRDRGTGELFF
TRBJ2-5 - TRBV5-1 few TGCGCCAGCGGACGGACTCGGGAGACCCAGTACTTC CASGRTRETQYF
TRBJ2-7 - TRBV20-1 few TGCAGTGCTCTCCGGACAATCGAGCAGTACTTC CSALRTIEQYF
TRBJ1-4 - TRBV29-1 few TGCAGCGTTGTGCTAAGACAGTCGGGTGAAAAACTGTTTTTT CSVVLRQSGEKLFF
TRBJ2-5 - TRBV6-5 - TGTGCCAGCAGCCAAACCAAAGAGACCCAGTACTTC CASSQTKETQYF
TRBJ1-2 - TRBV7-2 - TGTGCCAGCAGCTTAGCAATTGGGCTGACAAACTATGGCTACACCTTC CASSLAIGLTNYGYTF
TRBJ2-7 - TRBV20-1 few TGCAGTGCTAGGGGAAGTGGGGGGCCCGAGCAGTACTTC CSARGSGGPEQYF
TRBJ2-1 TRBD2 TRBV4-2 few TGTGCCAGCAGCCAAGAGGGGCGGGGGGTCTCCTACAATGAGCAGTTCTTC CASSQEGRGVSYNEQFF
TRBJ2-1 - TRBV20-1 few TGCAGTGCTCCAGGGGTCTATGAGCAGTTCTTC CSAPGVYEQFF
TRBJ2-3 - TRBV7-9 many TGTGCCAGCAGCTCCGGGACATCTAGCACAGATACGCAGTATTTT CASSSGTSSTDTQYF
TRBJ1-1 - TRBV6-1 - TGTGCCACCTATAAGACATCGAACACTGAAGCTTTCTTT CATYKTSNTEAFF
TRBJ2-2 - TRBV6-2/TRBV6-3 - TGTGCCAGCAGTCGGCCTTCCTCCGGGGAGCTGTTTTTT CASSRPSSGELFF
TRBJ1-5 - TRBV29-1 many TGCAACAGACTCCGTCCCGGGTCCCCCAAAGGTCAGCCCCAGCATTTT CNRLRPGSPKGQPQHF
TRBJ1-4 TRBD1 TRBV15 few TGTGCCACCAGCAGGTGGACAGGTACTAATGAAAAACTGTTTTTT CATSRWTGTNEKLFF
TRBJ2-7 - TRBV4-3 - TGCGCCAGCAGCCAAGATCTAGGGGGAAATATCGACGAGCAGTACTTC CASSQDLGGNIDEQYF
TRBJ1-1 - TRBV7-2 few TGTGCCAGCAGGGTCGAGTTGAACACTGAAGCTTTCTTT CASRVELNTEAFF
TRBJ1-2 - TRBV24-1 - TGTGCCACCAGTGATCGATCGGCGACAGAGAATGGCTACACCTTC CATSDRSATENGYTF
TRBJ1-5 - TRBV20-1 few TGCAGTGCTAGGGGGGAGGATCAGCCCCAGCATTTT CSARGEDQPQHF
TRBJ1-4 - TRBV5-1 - TGCGCCAGCAGCCTGAAGGGGGGGACTAATGAAAAACTGTTTTTT CASSLKGGTNEKLFF
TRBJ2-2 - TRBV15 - TGTGCCACCGGAGAGTGGCAGCAGGGGACCGGGGAGCTGTTTTTT CATGEWQQGTGELFF
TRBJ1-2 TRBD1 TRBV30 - TGTGCCTGGAGTGTGCGACAGGGGAAGTATGGCTACACCTTC CAWSVRQGKYGYTF
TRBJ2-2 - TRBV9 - TGTGCCAGCAGCGTAGGCTGGACCGGGGAGCTGTTTTTT CASSVGWTGELFF
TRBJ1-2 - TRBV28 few TGTGCCAGCTCCGACCAAGCTCGGGGCTACACCTTC CASSDQARGYTF
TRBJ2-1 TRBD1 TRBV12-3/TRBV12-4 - TGTGCCAGCAGCTACCGGACAGGGGGACTGAGTAAGGACGGGGGGAATGAGCAGTTCTTC CASSYRTGGLSKDGGNEQFF
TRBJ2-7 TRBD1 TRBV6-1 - TGTGCCAGCAGTGATCGAACGGACAGGTCGTGGGCCTACGAGCAGTACTTC CASSDRTDRSWAYEQYF
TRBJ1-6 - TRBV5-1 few TGCGCCAGCAGTTCCCAACTGGAATCACCCCTCCACTTT CASSSQLESPLHF
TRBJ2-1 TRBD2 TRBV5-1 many TGCGCCAGCAGCTTAATAGCGGGGGGCACAGGAGAGCAGTTCTTC CASSLIAGGTGEQFF
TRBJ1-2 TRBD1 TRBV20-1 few TGCAGTGCTAGGGCACAGGGGTTTGCTGGCTACACCTTC CSARAQGFAGYTF
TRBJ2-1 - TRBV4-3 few TGCGCCAGCAGCCAACACACCGGGACACTATACAATGAGCAGTTCTTC CASSQHTGTLYNEQFF
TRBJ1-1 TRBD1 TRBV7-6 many TGTGCCAGCAGCCCCAGAGGGACAGGGTACACTGAAGCTTTCTTT CASSPRGTGYTEAFF
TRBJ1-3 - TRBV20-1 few TGCAGTGCCGTTCCGGAGGAAGTTGGAAACACCATATATTTT CSAVPEEVGNTIYF
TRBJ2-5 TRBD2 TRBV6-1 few TGTGCCAGCAGCCCCCCCGCGGGAGAAGAGGCCCAGTACTTC CASSPPAGEEAQYF
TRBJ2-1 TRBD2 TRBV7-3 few TGTGCCAGCAGCTCGGGACTAATAGGATACAATGAGCAGTTCTTC CASSSGLIGYNEQFF
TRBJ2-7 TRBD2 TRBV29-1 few TGCAGCACCCGTAGCGGGAGGGACTCCTACGAGCAGTACTTC CSTRSGRDSYEQYF
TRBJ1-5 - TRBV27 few TGTGCCAGCAGTTTTATTCAGAATCAGCCCCAGCATTTT CASSFIQNQPQHF
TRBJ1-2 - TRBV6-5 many TGTGCCAGCAGTTATTCTTACAGGGTCGGTGGCTACACCTTC CASSYSYRVGGYTF
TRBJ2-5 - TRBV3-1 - TGTGCCAGCAGCGGGATGACGCAGACCCAGTACTTC CASSGMTQTQYF
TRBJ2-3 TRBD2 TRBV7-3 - TGTGCCAGCAGCCAGGGAGCGGGGGTCCGCAGGTATTTT CASSQGAGVRRYF
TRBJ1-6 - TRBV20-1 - TGCAGTGCCGGGCGAGCTAATTCACCCCTCCACTTT CSAGRANSPLHF
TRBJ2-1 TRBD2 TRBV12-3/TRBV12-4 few TGTGCCAGCATGACTAGCGGTATCTCCTACAATGAGCAGTTCTTC CASMTSGISYNEQFF
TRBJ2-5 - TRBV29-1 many TGCAGCGTGCCCCGGGGCCAGGGAGAGACCCAGTACTTC CSVPRGQGETQYF